The 6 T cell receptor beta chains in this list originate from one sample, sequenced in a study of T cells after yellow fever vaccination. Using its own MiXCR run on the 5' RACE reads, TCRdb lists one record per CDR3 protein. The top ten clones hold roughly a sixth of a sample with hundreds of thousands of distinct CDR3 sequences, around 10% of them seen once. This material consisted of PBMCs, taken on the day of the first yellow fever vaccination. The receptors originated from a man aged 18 to 30 who received the YFV17D yellow fever vaccine.

The genes are TRBV3-1 and TRBJ2-1; D may match TRBD1 or TRBD2 (7 bases each). This CDR3 contains 16 residues. Per germline, CDR1 LGHDT and CDR2 YNNKEL (reference sequence). Trimming took off 1 base at V and 8 bases at J, with 18 bases between the two ends. Written as DNA, the CDR3 is TGTGCCAGCAGCCAAGGCAGGGGGGGGGGCCTTGATGAGCAGTTCTTC. Its protein is CASSQGRGGGLDEQFF.

The chain links TRBV4-2 to TRBJ1-1; the match to TRBD1 covers 8 bases. Germline CDR1 reads LGHNA; CDR2 reads YNFKEQ. The junction had 12 bases not matched to a gene; V was cut back by 5 bases and J by 1 base. The CDR3 is made up of 17 amino acids. CDR3 bases: TGTGCCAGCAGCGCGGACCCAGGGGGCGCTGAGAACACTGAAGCTTTCTTT. Protein sequence: CASSADPGGAENTEAFF.

This clonotype was picked up many times. V gene TRBV2 combines with J gene TRBJ2-3, with 8 bases identical to TRBD2. With V trimmed by 4 bases and J by 1 base, 4 bases remained unmatched. CDR1 is SNHLY and CDR2 is FYNNEI in the germline V gene. The CDR3 is 15 amino acids. The CDR3 reads CASSVGRGGTDTQYF. The CDR3 DNA is TGTGCCAGCAGTGTCGGGCGGGGGGGCACAGATACGCAGTATTTT. Variable domain in full (rest from reference TRBV2 and TRBJ2-3): EPEVTQTPSHQVTQMGQEVILRCVPISNHLYFYWYRQILGQKVEFLVSFYNNEISEKSEIFDDQFSVERPDGSNFTLKIRSTKLEDSAMYFCASSVGRGGTDTQYFGPGTRLTVL.

The chain is built from TRBV4-1 and TRBJ1-2, with unresolved D. The CDR3 contains 17 residues. Germline CDR1 and CDR2: MGHRA and YSYEKL. V lost 4 bases and J lost 6, with 24 bases in between. The CDR3 spells CASSPLKGPEDPHGYTF. The CDR3 DNA is TGCGCCAGCAGCCCCCTTAAAGGTCCGGAGGACCCTCATGGCTACACCTTC.

This clonotype has a handful of counts. The rearrangement links TRBV30 to TRBJ1-2; maybe TRBD1 (6 bases). Germline lookup yields CDR1 GTSNPN and CDR2 SVGIG (reference sequence). This CDR3 comprises 15 residues. V was cut by 1 base and J by 4 bases, with 16 bases left in between. In DNA form, the CDR3 reads TGTGCCTGGAGTGCCCTTCAGGGGATGACCTATGGCTACACCTTC. Its protein product is CAWSALQGMTYGYTF.

The chain has TRBV4-3 and TRBJ1-4; no reliable D call. The germline V gene has CDR1 LGHNA and CDR2 YSLEER. The CDR3 is made up of 17 amino acids. Trimming removed 1 base at V and 0 bases at J, with 12 bases between. The CDR3 is CASSQVPGGATNEKLFF. The DNA of the CDR3 is TGCGCCAGCAGCCAAGTTCCGGGAGGAGCAACTAATGAAAAACTGTTTTTT.